The next 20 T cell receptor beta chains were all read from a single sample in a study of cytomegalovirus exposure and HLA in healthy donors (dated 2017 in TCRdb). Libraries were made using the immunoSEQ multiplex PCR assay. The multiplex PCR relied on a mix of 60 forward primers for TCR Vbeta segments and 13 reverse primers for TCR Jbeta segments. The clones in this table, taken by TCRdb from immuneACCESS, are in-frame only. Not every clone is retained; where verified, under half of the shortfall comes from an unresolved V gene, and the cause of the rest is unknown. The sample profile shows fewer than 150,000 clones; around 75% of them were found once. The top ten hold roughly 3.1% of the sample. The sequenced sample was PBMCs. These receptors were taken from a man aged 25-40 years in good health and CMV-seronegative.

This sequence joins TRBV7-3 and TRBJ2-1, with 7 bases identical to TRBD1. The trim removed 4 bases at V and 6 bases at J, leaving 3 bases unmatched. The CDR3 is 13 amino acids. Germline CDR1 SGHTA, CDR2 FQGTGA. CDR3 coding DNA: TGTGCCAGCAGCTATGACAGGGCCAATGAGCAGTTCTTC. Translating it yields CASSYDRANEQFF.

The chain combines TRBV13 with TRBJ1-1, with D unresolved. V gave up 1 base and J gave up 0 bases, with 9 bases separating them. The CDR3 is made up of 15 amino acids. The germline V gene encodes CDR1 PRHDT and CDR2 FYEKMQ (reference sequence). CDR3 bases: TGTGCCAGCAGCTTAGCAGGAATTATGAACACTGAAGCTTTCTTT. Protein: CASSLAGIMNTEAFF.

This sequence joins TRBV7-2 and TRBJ1-1; maybe TRBD1 (6 bases). Germline CDR1 reads SGHTA; CDR2 reads FQGNSA. Trimming removed 1 base at V and 4 bases at J, with 13 bases between. The CDR3 has 15 amino acids. The CDR3 coding sequence is TGTGCCAGCAGCTTAGGAGGGGGTACGTCCACTGAAGCTTTCTTT. Its translation: CASSLGGGTSTEAFF.

The chain joins TRBV6-5 to TRBJ1-6; 8 bases agree with TRBD1. This CDR3 is 13 amino acids long. The germline gives CDR1 MNHEY, CDR2 SVGAGI. The ends lost 8 bases at V and 9 bases at J; junction bases unmatched: 6. CDR3 loop: CASGRTGSSPLHF. Written as DNA, the CDR3 is TGTGCCAGCGGACGGACAGGGAGTTCACCCCTCCACTTT.

The CDR3: CASSEQLTGELFF. Here the CDR3 DNA reads TGTGCCAGCAGCGAACAGCTCACCGGGGAGCTGTTTTTT. The rearrangement uses TRBV7-3 and TRBJ2-2, with D hard to call. This CDR3 is built from 13 residues. Germline CDR1 reads SGHTA; CDR2 reads FQGTGA. V lost 5 bases, J lost 4 bases, and 8 bases lay in between.

V gene TRBV30 combines with J gene TRBJ1-2; 7 nucleotides align to TRBD1. The CDR3 is 13 amino acids. Germline V lookup: CDR1 GTSNPN, CDR2 SVGIG (reference sequence). Unmatched junction bases numbered 2, after V lost 3 bases and J lost 1 base. Here the CDR3 DNA reads TGTGCCTGGAGAGCAGGGGGTAACTATGGCTACACCTTC. It specifies CAWRAGGNYGYTF.

This clone showed up just a few times. The chain employs TRBV27 and TRBJ1-2; tentative D call: TRBD1 (5 bases). CDR1 and CDR2 (germline): MNHEY, SMNVEV (reference sequence). V was clipped by 0 bases and J by 6 bases, with 8 bases between them. The CDR3 totals 13 residues. CDR3: CASSLSAGNGYTF. In nucleotides, the CDR3 is TGTGCCAGCAGTTTATCGGCAGGGAATGGCTACACCTTC.

The chain couples TRBV29-1 to TRBJ2-7; a possible D gene is TRBD1 (5 bases). The CDR3 sequence is 12 residues long. Trimming took 6 bases from V and 5 from J, leaving 14 bases between them. Germline CDR1 reads SQVTM; CDR2 reads ANQGSEA. The DNA of the CDR3 is TGCAGCGTAGGCAGGGAAATAAACGAGCAGTACTTC. It encodes CSVGREINEQYF.

In its sample, this clone was seen a few times. The chain has TRBV28 and TRBJ1-1; TRBD1 is a possible D gene (5 bases). Trimming left V 0 bases short and J 3 bases short, with 20 bases between. This CDR3 contains 18 residues. Germline values: CDR1 MDHEN, CDR2 SYDVKM. The CDR3 protein is CASSLWSVGQNHDTEAFF. CDR3 coding DNA: TGTGCCAGCAGTTTATGGAGTGTGGGGCAGAACCATGACACTGAAGCTTTCTTT.

The chain joins TRBV4-3 to TRBJ1-3, with a possible D match to TRBD1 (5 bases). This CDR3 contains 15 residues. Trimming took off 3 bases at V and 0 bases at J, with 9 bases between the two ends. Per germline, CDR1 LGHNA and CDR2 YSLEER. The CDR3 reads CASSQGLFSGNTIYF. In nucleotides, the CDR3 is TGCGCCAGCAGCCAGGGGCTGTTCTCTGGAAACACCATATATTTT.

V usage is TRBV5-1 and J usage is TRBJ1-2; D might be TRBD1 (5 bases). The length of the CDR3 is 14 residues. V was pared by 3 bases and J by 6 bases, with 15 bases between. CDR1 is SGHRS, CDR2 YFSETQ, per germline. DNA for the CDR3: TGCGCCAGCAGCTCGCGTGGAGAGACAGATGGCTACACCTTC. Its protein product is CASSSRGETDGYTF.

The chain links TRBV7-9 to TRBJ2-7; D perhaps matches TRBD2 (6 bases). The CDR3 extends over 12 amino acids. V lost 6 bases and J 7 bases, leaving 13 bases between the germline ends. Germline assignment: CDR1 SEHNR and CDR2 FQNEAQ (reference sequence). The CDR3 sequence is CASSIRGSEQYF. The DNA for the CDR3 is TGTGCCAGCAGTATCCGGGGGAGTGAGCAGTACTTC.

This clone showed up just a few times. The chain joins TRBV20-1 to TRBJ2-5; D remains ambiguous. Between the trimmed V and J ends, which lost 5 bases and 3 bases, there was a span of 7 bases. Germline loops: CDR1 DFQATT, CDR2 SNEGSKA (reference sequence). The CDR3 runs to 11 residues. The CDR3 DNA is TGCAGTGCTCCCGTCGAAGAGACCCAGTACTTC. Protein sequence: CSAPVEETQYF.

This clone was seen more than once but under ten times. The chain employs TRBV4-2 and TRBJ2-7, with 7 bases lining up with TRBD1. J lost 4 bases, V lost 5 bases, and 8 bases had no gene match. Germline CDR1 is LGHNA and CDR2 is YNFKEQ. The CDR3 length is 14 residues. The CDR3 bases are TGTGCCAGCAGCGGAGAGACAGGGTTTTACGAGCAGTACTTC. Protein product: CASSGETGFYEQYF.

This clone came up a few times. The DNA for the CDR3 is TGTGCCAGCACGGGGGGCGCGCGGGAGACCCAGTACTTC. Protein: CASTGGARETQYF. The V call is TRBV6-5, the J call TRBJ2-5; D may be TRBD2 (7 bases). Germline loops: CDR1 MNHEY, CDR2 SVGAGI. This CDR3 has 13 residues. The V end was cut by 7 bases, the J end by 5 bases, with 14 bases between.

The chain is built from TRBV6-1 and TRBJ1-5; possible D gene TRBD1, 6 bases. The V end lost 1 base, the J end lost 0 bases, and 25 bases lay between the germline ends. This CDR3 contains 21 residues. Germline lookup yields CDR1 MNHNS and CDR2 SASEGT. The chain's CDR3 is CASSEGTDPLKRIYSNQPQHF. CDR3 sequence (DNA): TGTGCCAGCAGTGAAGGGACAGACCCTTTAAAACGAATTTATAGCAATCAGCCCCAGCATTTT.

The gene calls are TRBV7-9 and TRBJ2-3; TRBD2 is a possible D gene (5 bases). Between the trimmed V and J ends, which lost 5 bases and 9 bases, there was a span of 12 bases. CDR1 is SEHNR and CDR2 is FQNEAQ in the germline V gene (reference sequence). The CDR3 is 12 amino acids. CDR3 region: CASSLIGETQYF. The DNA of the CDR3 is TGTGCCAGCAGCCTCATCGGGGAAACGCAGTATTTT.

V is TRBV6-5 and J is TRBJ2-1; 8 bases line up with TRBD2. CDR3 length: 13 amino acids. Trimming at V came to 9 bases and at J to 3 bases, leaving 4 bases not matched to a gene. Germline V lookup: CDR1 MNHEY, CDR2 SVGAGI. CDR3 amino acids: CARLAEIYNEQFF. In DNA form, the CDR3 reads TGTGCCAGACTAGCGGAGATCTACAATGAGCAGTTCTTC.

This chain joins TRBV27 and TRBJ1-2; D gene ambiguous. The CDR3 is 11 amino acids. V was cut by 6 bases and J by 1 base, with 3 bases left in between. Looked up from germline, CDR1 is MNHEY and CDR2 is SMNVEV (reference sequence). CDR3 DNA sequence: TGTGCCAGCAGGAGTAACTATGGCTACACCTTC. Translating it yields CASRSNYGYTF.

The chain uses TRBV5-1 and TRBJ2-1, with D maybe TRBD2 (7 bases). Deletions cut 5 bases from V and 3 bases from J, with 9 bases between. The CDR3 covers 13 residues. CDR1 and CDR2 from the germline V gene are SGHRS and YFSETQ. CDR3 sequence reads: CASRGGVYNEQFF. The CDR3 DNA is TGCGCCAGCAGAGGGGGGGTCTACAATGAGCAGTTCTTC.